The sequence of this TCR beta chain was determined in a study of T cells in Graves' hyperthyroidism and ophthalmopathy. This clonotype was counted at least ten times. Amplification of TCR beta CDR3 regions was performed using RNA transcripts as template. When the TCR CDR3 underwent first-round RT-PCR, the HTBI primer set was used. TCRdb redid the calling of the multiplex PCR reads with MiXCR, one entry per CDR3 protein. This sample yields roughly 93,000 distinct CDR3 sequences, of which around 50% are seen a single time; around 30% belongs to the top ten. Germline V gene sequence: CDR1 DFQATT, CDR2 SNEGSKA (reference sequence). The CDR3 spans 14 residues. V was clipped by 3 bases and J by 7 bases, with 18 bases between them. Graves' hyperthyroidism was deemed stable given no ophthalmopathy progression within 18 months.

What was sequenced was blood. The sequence derives from a middle-aged woman with Graves' hyperthyroidism. The chain employs TRBV20-1 and TRBJ1-1, with a tentative D call TRBD1 (5 bases). In DNA form, the CDR3 reads TGCAGTGCTAGGGCTACCGGGACCCAGGTTGAAGCTTTCTTT. It encodes CSARATGTQVEAFF.